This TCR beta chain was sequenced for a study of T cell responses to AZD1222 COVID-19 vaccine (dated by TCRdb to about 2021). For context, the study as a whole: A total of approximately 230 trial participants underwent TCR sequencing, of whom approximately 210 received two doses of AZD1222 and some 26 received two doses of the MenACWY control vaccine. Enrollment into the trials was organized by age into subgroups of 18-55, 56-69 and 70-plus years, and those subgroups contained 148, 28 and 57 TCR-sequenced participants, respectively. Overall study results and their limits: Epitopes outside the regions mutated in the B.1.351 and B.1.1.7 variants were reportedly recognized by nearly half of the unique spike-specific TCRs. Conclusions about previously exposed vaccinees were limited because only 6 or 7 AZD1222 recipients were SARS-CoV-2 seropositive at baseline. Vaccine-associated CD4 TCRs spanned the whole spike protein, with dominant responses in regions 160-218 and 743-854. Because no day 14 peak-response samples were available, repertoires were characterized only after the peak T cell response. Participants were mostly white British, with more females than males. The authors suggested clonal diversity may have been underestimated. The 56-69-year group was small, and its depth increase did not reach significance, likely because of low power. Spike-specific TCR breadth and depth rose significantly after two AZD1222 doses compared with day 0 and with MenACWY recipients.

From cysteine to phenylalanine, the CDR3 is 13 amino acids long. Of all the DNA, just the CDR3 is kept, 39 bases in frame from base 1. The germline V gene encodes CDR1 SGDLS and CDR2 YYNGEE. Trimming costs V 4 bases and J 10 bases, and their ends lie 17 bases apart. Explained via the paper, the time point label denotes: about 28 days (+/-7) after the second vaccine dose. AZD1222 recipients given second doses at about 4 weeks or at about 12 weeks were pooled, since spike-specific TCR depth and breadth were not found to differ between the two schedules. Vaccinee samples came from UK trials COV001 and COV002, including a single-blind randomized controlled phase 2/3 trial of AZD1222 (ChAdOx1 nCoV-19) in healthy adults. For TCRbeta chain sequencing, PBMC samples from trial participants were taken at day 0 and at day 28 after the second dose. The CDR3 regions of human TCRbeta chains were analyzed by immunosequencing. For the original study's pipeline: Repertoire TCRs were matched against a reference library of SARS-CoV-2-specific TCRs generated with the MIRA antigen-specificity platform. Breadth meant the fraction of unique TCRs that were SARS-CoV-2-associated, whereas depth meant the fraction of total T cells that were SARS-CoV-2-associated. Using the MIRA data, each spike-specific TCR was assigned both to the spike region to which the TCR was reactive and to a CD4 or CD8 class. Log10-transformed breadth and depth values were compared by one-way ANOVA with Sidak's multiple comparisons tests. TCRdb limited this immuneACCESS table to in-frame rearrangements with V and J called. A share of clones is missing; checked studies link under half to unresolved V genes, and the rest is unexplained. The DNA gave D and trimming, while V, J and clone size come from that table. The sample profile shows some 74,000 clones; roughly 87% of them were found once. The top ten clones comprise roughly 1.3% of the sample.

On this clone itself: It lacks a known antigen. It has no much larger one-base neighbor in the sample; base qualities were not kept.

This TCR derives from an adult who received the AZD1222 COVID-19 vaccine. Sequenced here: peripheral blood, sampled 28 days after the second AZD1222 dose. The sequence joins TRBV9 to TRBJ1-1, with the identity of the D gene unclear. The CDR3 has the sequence CASSPVPLAGAFF. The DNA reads TGTGCCAGCAGCCCCGTACCCCTTGCGGGAGCTTTCTTT.